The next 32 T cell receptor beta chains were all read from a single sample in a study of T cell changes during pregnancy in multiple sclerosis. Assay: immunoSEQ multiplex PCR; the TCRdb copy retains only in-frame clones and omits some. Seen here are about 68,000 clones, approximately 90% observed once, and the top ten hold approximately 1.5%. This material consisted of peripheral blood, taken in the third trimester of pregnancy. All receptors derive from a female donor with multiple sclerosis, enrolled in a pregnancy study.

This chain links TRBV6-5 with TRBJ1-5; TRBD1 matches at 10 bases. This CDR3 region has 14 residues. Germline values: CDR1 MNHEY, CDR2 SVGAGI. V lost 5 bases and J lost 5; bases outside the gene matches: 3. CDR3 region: CASSPGQGHQPQHF. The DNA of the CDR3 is TGTGCCAGCAGTCCGGGACAGGGGCATCAGCCCCAGCATTTT.

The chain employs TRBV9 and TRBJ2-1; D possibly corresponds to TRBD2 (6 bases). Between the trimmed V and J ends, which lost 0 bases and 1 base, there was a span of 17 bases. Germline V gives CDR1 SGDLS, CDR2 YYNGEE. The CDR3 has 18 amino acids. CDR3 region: CASSVGGNAGPSYNEQFF. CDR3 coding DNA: TGTGCCAGCAGCGTAGGCGGGAACGCGGGTCCTTCCTACAATGAGCAGTTCTTC.

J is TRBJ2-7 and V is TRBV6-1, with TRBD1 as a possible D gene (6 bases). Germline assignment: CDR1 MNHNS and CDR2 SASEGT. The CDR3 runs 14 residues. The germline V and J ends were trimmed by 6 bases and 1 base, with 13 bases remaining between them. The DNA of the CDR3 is TGTGCCAGCAGGCTGGGACAAGTGTCCTACGAGCAGTACTTC. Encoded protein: CASRLGQVSYEQYF.

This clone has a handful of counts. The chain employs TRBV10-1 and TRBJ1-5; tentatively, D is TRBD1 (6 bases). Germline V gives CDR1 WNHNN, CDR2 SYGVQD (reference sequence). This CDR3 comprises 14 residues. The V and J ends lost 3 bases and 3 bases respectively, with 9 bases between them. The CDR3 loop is CASSDRTANQPQHF. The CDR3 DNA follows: TGCGCCAGCAGTGACCGGACAGCCAATCAGCCCCAGCATTTT.

CDR3 bases: TGTGCCAGCAGTTCCCCGACTAGCGGCAACTACGAGCAGTACTTC. It translates to CASSSPTSGNYEQYF. The chain links TRBV28 to TRBJ2-7; 9 nucleotides agree with TRBD2. V lost 4 bases and J lost 3; bases outside the gene matches: 7. The germline V gene encodes CDR1 MDHEN and CDR2 SYDVKM. This CDR3 is built from 15 residues. The variable domain in full, completed from reference TRBV28 and TRBJ2-7, reads DVKVTQSSRYLVKRTGEKVFLECVQDMDHENMFWYRQDPGLGLRLIYFSYDVKMKEKGDIPEGYSVSREKKERFSLILESASTNQTSMYLCASSSPTSGNYEQYFGPGTRLTVT.

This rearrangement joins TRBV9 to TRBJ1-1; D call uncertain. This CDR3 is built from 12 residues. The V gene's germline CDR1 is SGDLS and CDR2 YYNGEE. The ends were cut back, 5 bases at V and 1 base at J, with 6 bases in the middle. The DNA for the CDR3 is TGTGCCAGCAGTCCAAAGAACACTGAAGCTTTCTTT. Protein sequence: CASSPKNTEAFF.

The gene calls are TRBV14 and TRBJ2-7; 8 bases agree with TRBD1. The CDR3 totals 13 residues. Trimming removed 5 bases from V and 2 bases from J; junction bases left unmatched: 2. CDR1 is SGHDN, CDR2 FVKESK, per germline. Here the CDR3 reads CASSWGQAYEQYF. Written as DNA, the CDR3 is TGTGCCAGCAGCTGGGGACAGGCCTACGAGCAGTACTTC.

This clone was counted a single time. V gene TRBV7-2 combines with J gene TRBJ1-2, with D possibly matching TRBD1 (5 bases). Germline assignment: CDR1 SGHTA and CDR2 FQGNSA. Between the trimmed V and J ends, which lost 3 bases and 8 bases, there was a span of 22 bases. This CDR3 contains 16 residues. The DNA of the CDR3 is TGTGCCAGCAGCTTCCCTCAGGGTAGAGGGGAGGGGGGCTACACCTTC. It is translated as CASSFPQGRGEGGYTF.

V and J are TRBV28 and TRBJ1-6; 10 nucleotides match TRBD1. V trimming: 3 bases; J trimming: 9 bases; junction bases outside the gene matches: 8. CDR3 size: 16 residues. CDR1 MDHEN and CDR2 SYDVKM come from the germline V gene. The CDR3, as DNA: TGTGCCAGCAGTTTTCAGACAGGGGGCGTCGGTTCACCCCTCCACTTT. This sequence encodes CASSFQTGGVGSPLHF.

The CDR3 region has the DNA TGTGCCAGCAGCCGAAGTACTGCCAACAATGAGCAGTTCTTC. As protein: CASSRSTANNEQFF. V usage is TRBV13 and J usage is TRBJ2-1, with D unresolved. V lost 5 bases and J 5 bases, leaving 13 bases between the germline ends. The CDR3 is made up of 14 amino acids. CDR1 and CDR2 from the germline V gene are PRHDT and FYEKMQ (reference sequence).

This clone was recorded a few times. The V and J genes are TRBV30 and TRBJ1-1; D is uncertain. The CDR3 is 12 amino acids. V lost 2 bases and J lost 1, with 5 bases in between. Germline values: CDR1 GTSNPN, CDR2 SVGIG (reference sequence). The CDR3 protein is CAWSRRNTEAFF. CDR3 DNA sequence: TGTGCCTGGAGTAGGAGGAACACTGAAGCTTTCTTT. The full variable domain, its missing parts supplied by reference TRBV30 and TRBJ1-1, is SQTIHQWPATLVQPVGSPLSLECTVEGTSNPNLYWYRQAAGRGLQLLFYSVGIGQISSEVPQNLSASRPQDRQFILSSKKLLLSDSGFYLCAWSRRNTEAFFGQGTRLTVV.

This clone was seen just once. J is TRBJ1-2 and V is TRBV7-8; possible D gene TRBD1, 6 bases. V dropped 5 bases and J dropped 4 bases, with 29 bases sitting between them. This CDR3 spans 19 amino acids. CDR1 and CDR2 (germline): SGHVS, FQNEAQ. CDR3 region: CASSNEGGQSGSGRYGYTF. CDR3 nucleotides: TGTGCCAGCAGCAACGAAGGCGGACAGTCCGGCTCGGGACGCTATGGCTACACCTTC.

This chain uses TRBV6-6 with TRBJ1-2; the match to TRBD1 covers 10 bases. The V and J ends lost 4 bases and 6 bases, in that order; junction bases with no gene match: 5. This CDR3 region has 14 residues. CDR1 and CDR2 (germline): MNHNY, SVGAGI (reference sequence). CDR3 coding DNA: TGTGCCAGCAGTTCATTAGGGACAGGGGATGGCTACACCTTC. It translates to CASSSLGTGDGYTF.

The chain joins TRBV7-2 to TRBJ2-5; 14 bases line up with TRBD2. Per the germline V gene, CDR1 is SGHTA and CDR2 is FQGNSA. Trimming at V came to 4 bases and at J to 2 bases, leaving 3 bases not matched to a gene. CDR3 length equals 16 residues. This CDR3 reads CASSSRLAGGQETQYF. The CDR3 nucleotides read TGTGCCAGCAGCTCAAGACTAGCGGGGGGGCAAGAGACCCAGTACTTC.

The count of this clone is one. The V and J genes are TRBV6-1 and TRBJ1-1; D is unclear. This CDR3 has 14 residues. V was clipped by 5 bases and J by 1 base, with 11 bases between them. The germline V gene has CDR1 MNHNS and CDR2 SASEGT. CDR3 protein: CASSSPEENTEAFF. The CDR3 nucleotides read TGTGCCAGCAGTTCACCTGAGGAGAACACTGAAGCTTTCTTT.

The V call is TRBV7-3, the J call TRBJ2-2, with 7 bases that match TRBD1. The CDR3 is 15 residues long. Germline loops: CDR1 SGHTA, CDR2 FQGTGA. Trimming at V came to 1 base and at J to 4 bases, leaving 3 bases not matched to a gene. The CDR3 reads CASSLRQGATGELFF. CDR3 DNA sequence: TGTGCCAGCAGCTTAAGACAGGGAGCCACCGGGGAGCTGTTTTTT.

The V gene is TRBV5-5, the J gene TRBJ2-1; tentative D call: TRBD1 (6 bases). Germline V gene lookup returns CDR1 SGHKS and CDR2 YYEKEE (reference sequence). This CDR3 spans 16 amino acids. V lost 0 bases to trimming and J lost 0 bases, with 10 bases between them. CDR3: CASSLGLDSSYNEQFF. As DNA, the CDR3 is TGTGCCAGCAGCTTGGGTCTGGACAGCTCCTACAATGAGCAGTTCTTC.

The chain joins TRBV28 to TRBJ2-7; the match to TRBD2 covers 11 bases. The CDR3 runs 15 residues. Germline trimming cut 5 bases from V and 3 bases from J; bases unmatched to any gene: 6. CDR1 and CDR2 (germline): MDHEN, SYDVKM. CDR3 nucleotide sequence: TGTGCCAGCAGTCCTTCTAGCGGGAGGAGCTACGAGCAGTACTTC. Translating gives CASSPSSGRSYEQYF.

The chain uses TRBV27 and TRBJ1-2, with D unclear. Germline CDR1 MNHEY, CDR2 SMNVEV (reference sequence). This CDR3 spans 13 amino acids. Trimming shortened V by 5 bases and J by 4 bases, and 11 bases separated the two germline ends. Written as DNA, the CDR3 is TGTGCCAGCAGTCCAACGGTTTTCTATGGCTACACCTTC. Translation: CASSPTVFYGYTF.

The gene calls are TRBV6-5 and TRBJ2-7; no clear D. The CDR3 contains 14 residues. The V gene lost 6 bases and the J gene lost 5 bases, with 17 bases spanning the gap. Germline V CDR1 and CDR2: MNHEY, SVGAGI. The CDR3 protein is CASSQTERGHEQYF. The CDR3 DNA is TGTGCCAGCAGCCAAACCGAGCGAGGCCACGAGCAGTACTTC.

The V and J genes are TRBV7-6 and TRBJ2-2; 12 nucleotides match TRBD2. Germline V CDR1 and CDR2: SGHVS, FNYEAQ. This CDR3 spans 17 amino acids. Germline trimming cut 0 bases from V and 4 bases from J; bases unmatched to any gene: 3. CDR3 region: CASSLALAGGPTGELFF. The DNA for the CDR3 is TGTGCCAGCAGCTTAGCCCTAGCGGGGGGGCCCACCGGGGAGCTGTTTTTT.

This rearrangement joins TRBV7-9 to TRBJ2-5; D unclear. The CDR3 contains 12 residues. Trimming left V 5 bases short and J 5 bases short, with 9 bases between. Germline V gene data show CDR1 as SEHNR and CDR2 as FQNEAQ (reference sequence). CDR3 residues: CASSPNEETQYF. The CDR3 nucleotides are TGTGCCAGCAGCCCAAATGAGGAGACCCAGTACTTC.

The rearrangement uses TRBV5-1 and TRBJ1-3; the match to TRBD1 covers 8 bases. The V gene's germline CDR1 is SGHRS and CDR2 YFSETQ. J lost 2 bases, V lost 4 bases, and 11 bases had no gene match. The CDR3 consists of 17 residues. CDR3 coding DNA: TGCGCCAGCAGCCCCGGACAGGGCCTTAGGGCTGGAAACACCATATATTTT. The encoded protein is CASSPGQGLRAGNTIYF.

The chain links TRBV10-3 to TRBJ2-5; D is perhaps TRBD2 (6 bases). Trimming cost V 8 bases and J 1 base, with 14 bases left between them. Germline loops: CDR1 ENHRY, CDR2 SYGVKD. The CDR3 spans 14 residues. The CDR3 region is CAIGATRGQETQYF. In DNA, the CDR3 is TGTGCCATCGGGGCGACTAGAGGCCAAGAGACCCAGTACTTC.

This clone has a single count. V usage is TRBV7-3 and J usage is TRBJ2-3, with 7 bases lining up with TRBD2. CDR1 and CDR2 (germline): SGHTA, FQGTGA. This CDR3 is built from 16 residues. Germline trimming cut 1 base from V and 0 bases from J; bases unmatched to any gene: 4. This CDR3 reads CASSLSGRGSTDTQYF. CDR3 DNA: TGTGCCAGCAGCTTAAGCGGGCGGGGGAGCACAGATACGCAGTATTTT.

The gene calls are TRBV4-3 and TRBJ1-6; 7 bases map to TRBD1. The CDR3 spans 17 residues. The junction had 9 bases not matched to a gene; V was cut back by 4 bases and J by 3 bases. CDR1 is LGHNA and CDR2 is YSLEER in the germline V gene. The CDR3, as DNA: TGCGCCAGCAGCCCACGGACAGGACTTAACTATAATTCACCCCTCCACTTT. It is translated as CASSPRTGLNYNSPLHF.

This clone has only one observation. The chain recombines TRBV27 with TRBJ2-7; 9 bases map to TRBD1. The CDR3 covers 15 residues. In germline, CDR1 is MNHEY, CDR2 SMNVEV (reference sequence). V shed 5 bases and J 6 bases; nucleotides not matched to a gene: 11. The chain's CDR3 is CASSPGTGISFEQYF. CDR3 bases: TGTGCCAGCAGTCCGGGGACAGGGATCTCATTCGAGCAGTACTTC.

The chain's CDR3 is CASSRDSGTSGSYNEQFF. In DNA, the CDR3 is TGTGCCAGCAGCCGGGATTCGGGGACTAGCGGATCCTACAATGAGCAGTTCTTC. The V call is TRBV11-2, the J call TRBJ2-1, with 11 bases that match TRBD2. Germline assignment: CDR1 SGHAT and CDR2 FQNNGV. V dropped 5 bases and J dropped 1; count of bases not matched to a gene: 10. The CDR3 is made up of 18 amino acids.

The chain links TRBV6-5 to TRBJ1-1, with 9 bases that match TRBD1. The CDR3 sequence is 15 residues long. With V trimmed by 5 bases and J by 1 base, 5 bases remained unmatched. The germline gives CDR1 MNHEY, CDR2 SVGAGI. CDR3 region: CASSPTGGSNTEAFF. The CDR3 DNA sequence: TGTGCCAGCAGTCCAACAGGGGGCTCGAACACTGAAGCTTTCTTT.

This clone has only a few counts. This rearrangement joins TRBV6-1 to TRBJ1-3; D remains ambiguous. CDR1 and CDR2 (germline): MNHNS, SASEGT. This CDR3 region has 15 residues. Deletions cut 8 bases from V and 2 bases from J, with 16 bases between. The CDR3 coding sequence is TGTGCCAGCCGAGCGGGGAGGGAACCTGGAAACACCATATATTTT. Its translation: CASRAGREPGNTIYF.

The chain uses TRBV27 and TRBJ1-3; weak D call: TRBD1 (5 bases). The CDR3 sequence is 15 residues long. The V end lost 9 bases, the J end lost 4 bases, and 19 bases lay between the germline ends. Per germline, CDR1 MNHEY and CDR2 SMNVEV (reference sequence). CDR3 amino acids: CARQLPGKLGNTIYF. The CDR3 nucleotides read TGTGCCAGACAGTTGCCAGGGAAATTAGGAAACACCATATATTTT.

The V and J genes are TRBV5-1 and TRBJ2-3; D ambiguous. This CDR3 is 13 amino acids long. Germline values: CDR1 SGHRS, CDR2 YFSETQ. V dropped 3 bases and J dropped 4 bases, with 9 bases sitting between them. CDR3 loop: CASSYSLADTQYF. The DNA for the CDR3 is TGCGCCAGCAGCTACTCCCTCGCAGATACGCAGTATTTT.